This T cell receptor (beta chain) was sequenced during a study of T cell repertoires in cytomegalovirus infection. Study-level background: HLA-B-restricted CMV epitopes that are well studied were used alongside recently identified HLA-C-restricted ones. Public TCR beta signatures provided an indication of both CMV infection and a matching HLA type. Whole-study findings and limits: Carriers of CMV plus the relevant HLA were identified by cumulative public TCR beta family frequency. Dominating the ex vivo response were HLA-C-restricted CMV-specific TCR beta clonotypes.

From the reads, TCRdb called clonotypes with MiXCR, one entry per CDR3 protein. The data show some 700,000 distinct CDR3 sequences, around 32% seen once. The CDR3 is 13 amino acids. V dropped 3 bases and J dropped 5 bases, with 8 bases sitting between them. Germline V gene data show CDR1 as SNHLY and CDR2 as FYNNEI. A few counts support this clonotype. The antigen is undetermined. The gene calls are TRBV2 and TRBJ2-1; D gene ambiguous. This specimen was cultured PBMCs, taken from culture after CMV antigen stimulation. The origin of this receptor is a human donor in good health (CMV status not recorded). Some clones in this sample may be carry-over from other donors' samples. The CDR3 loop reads CASSDAQNNEQFF. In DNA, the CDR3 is TGTGCCAGCAGTGACGCACAGAACAATGAGCAGTTCTTC.